This T cell receptor beta chain is drawn from a study of T cell responses to AZD1222 COVID-19 vaccine. Findings of the study overall: Increases in Spike-specific TCR breadth and depth were seen after two AZD1222 doses. Seropositive status at baseline applied to only 6 or 7 AZD1222 recipients. Donors, mostly white British, included more females; clonal diversity was possibly underestimated.

In the case of this clone: What it recognizes is unknown.

Method: immunoSEQ multiplex PCR; TCRdb's copy keeps in-frame clones and lacks some. The sample has about 120,000 clones; 80% to 90% are singletons. V lost 5 bases and J 8 bases, leaving 19 bases between the germline ends. The germline V gene has CDR1 SGHVS and CDR2 FNYEAQ. The CDR3 extends over 15 amino acids. This TCR was sampled from an adult in good health. The sequencing here drew on peripheral blood, taken on day 0 of AZD1222 vaccination. This chain uses TRBV7-6 with TRBJ2-1; the D gene could be TRBD1 or TRBD2 (6 bases each). In DNA, the CDR3 is TGTGCCAGCAGCGCCCACCCGGGGGCGGGCGATGAGCAGTTCTTC. Protein: CASSAHPGAGDEQFF.